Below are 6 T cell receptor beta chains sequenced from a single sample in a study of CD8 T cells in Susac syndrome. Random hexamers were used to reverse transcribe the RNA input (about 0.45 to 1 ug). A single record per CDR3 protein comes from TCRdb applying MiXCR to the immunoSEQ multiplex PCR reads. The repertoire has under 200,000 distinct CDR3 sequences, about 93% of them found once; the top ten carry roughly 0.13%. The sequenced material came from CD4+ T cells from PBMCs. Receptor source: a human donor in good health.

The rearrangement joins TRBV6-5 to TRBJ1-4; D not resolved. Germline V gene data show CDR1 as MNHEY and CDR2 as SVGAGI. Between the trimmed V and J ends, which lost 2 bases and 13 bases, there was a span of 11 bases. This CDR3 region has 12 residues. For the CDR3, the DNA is TGTGCCAGCAGTTACGCGGGCGAGAGACTGTTTTTT. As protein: CASSYAGERLFF.

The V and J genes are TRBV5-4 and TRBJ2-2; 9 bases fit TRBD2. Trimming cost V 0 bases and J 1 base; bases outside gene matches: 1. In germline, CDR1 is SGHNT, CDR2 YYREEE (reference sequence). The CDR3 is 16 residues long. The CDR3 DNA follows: TGTGCCAGCAGCTTGGCTAGCGGGATGAACACCGGGGAGCTGTTTTTT. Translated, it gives CASSLASGMNTGELFF.

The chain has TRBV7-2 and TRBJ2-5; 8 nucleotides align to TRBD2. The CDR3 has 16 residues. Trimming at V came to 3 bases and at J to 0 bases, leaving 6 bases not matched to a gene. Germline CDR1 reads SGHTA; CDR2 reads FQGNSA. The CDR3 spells CASSFSGTTYQETQYF. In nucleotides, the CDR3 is TGTGCCAGCAGCTTTAGCGGGACTACTTACCAAGAGACCCAGTACTTC.

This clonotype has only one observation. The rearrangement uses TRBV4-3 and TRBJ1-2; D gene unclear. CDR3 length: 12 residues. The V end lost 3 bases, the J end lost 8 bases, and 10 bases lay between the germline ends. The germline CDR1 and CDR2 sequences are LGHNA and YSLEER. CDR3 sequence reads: CASSHHLRGYTF. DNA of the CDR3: TGCGCCAGCAGCCACCACTTGCGAGGCTACACCTTC.

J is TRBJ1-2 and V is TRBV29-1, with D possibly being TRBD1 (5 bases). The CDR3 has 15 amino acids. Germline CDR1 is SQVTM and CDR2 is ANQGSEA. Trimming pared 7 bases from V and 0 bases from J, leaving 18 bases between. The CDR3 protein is CSALRRWGANYGYTF. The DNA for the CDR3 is TGCAGCGCGCTCCGTCGGTGGGGGGCTAACTATGGCTACACCTTC. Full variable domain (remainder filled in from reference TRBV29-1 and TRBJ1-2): SAVISQKPSRDICQRGTSLTIQCQVDSQVTMMFWYRQQPGQSLTLIATANQGSEATYESGFVIDKFPISRPNLTFSTLTVSNMSPEDSSIYLCSALRRWGANYGYTFGSGTRLTVV.

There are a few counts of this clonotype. The CDR3 DNA reads TGCAGCGCCGGGACAGGGGGCACTGAAGCTTTCTTT. This encodes CSAGTGGTEAFF. The J gene is TRBJ1-1, the V gene TRBV29-1; 11 bases map to TRBD1. The J segment lost 4 bases and the V segment lost 7 bases, leaving 2 bases of the junction unmatched. This CDR3 is 12 amino acids long. Per germline, CDR1 SQVTM and CDR2 ANQGSEA.